Shown below are 14 T cell receptor beta chains from a single sample sequenced in a study of OX40 agonist ivuxolimab in advanced cancers. Sequencing was performed with immunoSEQ multiplex PCR; in TCRdb, only in-frame clones are kept and a portion is missing. Found here are about 70,000 clones, 80% to 90% of them singletons; the top ten hold around 2.8%. The sample in question was CD4+ or CD8+ T cells sorted from blood, obtained in a trial of the OX40 agonist ivuxolimab. These receptors originate from an adult with an advanced solid tumor such as melanoma, head and neck, liver or kidney cancer.

V and J are TRBV19 and TRBJ1-2, with unresolved D. Per the germline V gene, CDR1 is LNHDA and CDR2 is SQIVND (reference sequence). The CDR3 is made up of 11 amino acids. The V end was cut by 4 bases, the J end by 4 bases, with 4 bases between. The CDR3 bases are TGTGCCAGTAGTAAGGGCTATGGCTACACCTTC. It codes for CASSKGYGYTF.

This chain joins TRBV11-2 and TRBJ1-4; possibly TRBD1 for D (5 bases). V shed 3 bases and J shed 4 bases, with 9 bases lying between them. The CDR3 runs to 14 residues. Germline CDR1 SGHAT, CDR2 FQNNGV. The CDR3 is CASSFGHNNEKLFF. The CDR3 region has the DNA TGTGCCAGCAGCTTCGGACACAATAATGAAAAACTGTTTTTT.

This clone was counted a few times. The genes are TRBV10-3 and TRBJ2-3, with D uncertain. CDR3 length: 15 residues. Per germline, CDR1 ENHRY and CDR2 SYGVKD. V was cut by 3 bases and J by 2 bases, with 12 bases left in between. CDR3 sequence: CAISDPAGFTDTQYF. CDR3 nucleotide sequence: TGTGCCATCAGTGATCCGGCCGGCTTCACAGATACGCAGTATTTT.

The rearrangement uses TRBV28 and TRBJ2-7; 7 nucleotides agree with TRBD2. The junction had 5 bases not matched to a gene; V was cut back by 5 bases and J by 1 base. The CDR3 extends over 14 amino acids. Germline V gene lookup returns CDR1 MDHEN and CDR2 SYDVKM. The CDR3 here is CASSTSGVSYEQYF. CDR3 DNA: TGTGCCAGCAGTACCAGCGGGGTTTCCTACGAGCAGTACTTC. Together with reference TRBV28 and TRBJ2-7, the CDR3 gives the full variable domain: DVKVTQSSRYLVKRTGEKVFLECVQDMDHENMFWYRQDPGLGLRLIYFSYDVKMKEKGDIPEGYSVSREKKERFSLILESASTNQTSMYLCASSTSGVSYEQYFGPGTRLTVT.

The chain joins TRBV9 to TRBJ2-7, with D perhaps TRBD1 or TRBD2 (5 bases each). Germline V gives CDR1 SGDLS, CDR2 YYNGEE. CDR3 length: 13 amino acids. The V and J ends lost 4 bases and 6 bases respectively, with 14 bases between them. The CDR3 spells CASSLGDGSEQYF. The CDR3 nucleotides are TGTGCCAGCAGCTTGGGGGATGGTAGCGAGCAGTACTTC.

The chain combines TRBV11-2 with TRBJ1-3; D is undetermined. In germline, CDR1 is SGHAT, CDR2 FQNNGV. Trimming stripped 0 bases from V and 0 bases from J, with 12 bases between. The CDR3 has 17 residues. DNA of the CDR3: TGTGCCAGCAGCTTAGATTTGGCCACGCGCTCTGGAAACACCATATATTTT. Translated, it gives CASSLDLATRSGNTIYF.

As concerns this clone: The same CDR3 is also encoded by other DNA sequences in this sample. This chain links TRBV5-1 with TRBJ2-7; D remains unclear. CDR3 size: 11 residues. The V gene's germline CDR1 is SGHRS and CDR2 YFSETQ. V was pared by 4 bases and J by 4 bases, with 6 bases between. This CDR3 reads CASSLNYEQYF. In nucleotides, the CDR3 is TGCGCCAGCAGCCTGAATTACGAGCAGTACTTC.

V usage is TRBV30 and J usage is TRBJ2-1; a weak D match, TRBD2 (5 bases). Looked up from germline, CDR1 is GTSNPN and CDR2 is SVGIG (reference sequence). The V end lost 0 bases, the J end lost 3 bases, and 21 bases lay between the germline ends. This CDR3 comprises 18 residues. In nucleotides, the CDR3 is TGTGCCTGGAGTGTACGGTTGGGCCGGTCCGGAGGCTACAATGAGCAGTTCTTC. Translating it yields CAWSVRLGRSGGYNEQFF.

The CDR3 region has the DNA TGTGCCAGCAGTGTTGACTTCTCCAAAAACATTCAGTACTTC. This sequence encodes CASSVDFSKNIQYF. The V gene is TRBV2, the J gene TRBJ2-4; D remains ambiguous. Trimming shortened V by 4 bases and J by 2 bases, and 9 bases separated the two germline ends. In germline, CDR1 is SNHLY, CDR2 FYNNEI. The CDR3 contains 14 residues.

The chain joins TRBV15 to TRBJ1-5; 8 nucleotides match TRBD1. The germline CDR1 and CDR2 sequences are LNHNV and YYDKDF (reference sequence). The trim removed 6 bases at V and 3 bases at J, leaving 7 bases unmatched. The CDR3 extends over 15 amino acids. Here the CDR3 reads CATSVQGAFNQPQHF. In DNA form, the CDR3 reads TGTGCCACCAGTGTGCAGGGGGCTTTCAATCAGCCCCAGCATTTT.

This clone was seen only a few times. V and J are TRBV28 and TRBJ1-1; D gene ambiguous. V was trimmed by 10 bases and J by 1 base, leaving 7 bases between them. The CDR3 covers 11 residues. The germline gives CDR1 MDHEN, CDR2 SYDVKM. CDR3 loop: CATKGNTEAFF. Here the CDR3 DNA reads TGTGCCACCAAGGGGAACACTGAAGCTTTCTTT. Full variable domain (outside the CDR3, taken from reference TRBV28 and TRBJ1-1): DVKVTQSSRYLVKRTGEKVFLECVQDMDHENMFWYRQDPGLGLRLIYFSYDVKMKEKGDIPEGYSVSREKKERFSLILESASTNQTSMYLCATKGNTEAFFGQGTRLTVV.

The rearrangement joins TRBV6-1 to TRBJ2-5, with 10 nucleotides matching TRBD1. This CDR3 is 14 amino acids long. Germline assignment: CDR1 MNHNS and CDR2 SASEGT. With V trimmed by 6 bases and J by 5 bases, 6 bases remained unmatched. The CDR3 DNA is TGTGCCAGCAGCAGACAGGGGGCGGGGGAGACCCAGTACTTC. It codes for CASSRQGAGETQYF.

The V gene is TRBV12-5, the J gene TRBJ1-1, with D unresolved. CDR1 and CDR2 from the germline V gene are LGHNT and FRNRAP. The CDR3 has 16 residues. V lost 1 base to trimming and J lost 4 bases, with 16 bases between them. This CDR3 reads CASGLAQNSRVTEAFF. In nucleotides, the CDR3 is TGTGCTAGTGGTTTGGCCCAGAACAGTCGTGTCACTGAAGCTTTCTTT.

This chain uses TRBV19 with TRBJ2-5; a possible D gene is TRBD1 (6 bases). Judging by the DNA end, TRBJ2-7 fits better; the J call may be wrong. Germline assignment: CDR1 LNHDA and CDR2 SQIVND (reference sequence). CDR3 size: 15 residues. The CDR3 DNA reads TGTGCCAGTAGAGAACAGGACAGAGAAGACTACGAGCAGTACTTC. This sequence encodes CASREQDREDYEQYF.